This TCR beta chain was identified during a study of OX40 agonist ivuxolimab in advanced cancers. Study-level information: All patients had ivuxolimab intravenously every 2 weeks at 0.01 to 10 mg/kg. Hepatocellular carcinoma, melanoma, renal cell or head and neck cancer was diagnosed in the dose-escalation patients. Anti-PD-1, anti-PD-L1 or anti-CTLA-4 therapy given earlier was allowed, and around 40% had some.

Using immunoSEQ multiplex PCR, the repertoire was profiled, and TCRdb retains in-frame clones only, with some absent. The data show about 20,000 clones, 75% to 85% seen once. Study-level points and caveats: Among the lowest levels of clonal expansion were found in partial responders at 0.1-3.0 mg/kg.

With regard to this clone: The antigen remains unidentified.

V lost 1 base and J lost 2, with 12 bases in between. The CDR3 contains 15 residues. Germline V gene data show CDR1 as MGHRA and CDR2 as YSYEKL. The gene calls are TRBV4-1 and TRBJ2-7, with a weak D call TRBD2 (5 bases). The receptor was derived from an adult with an advanced solid tumor such as melanoma, head and neck, liver or kidney cancer. This specimen consisted of CD4+ or CD8+ T cells sorted from blood, obtained in a trial of the OX40 agonist ivuxolimab. The CDR3 bases are TGCGCCAGCAGCCAAGGGGTAGCGAGGGCCTACGAGCAGTACTTC. Translated, it gives CASSQGVARAYEQYF.